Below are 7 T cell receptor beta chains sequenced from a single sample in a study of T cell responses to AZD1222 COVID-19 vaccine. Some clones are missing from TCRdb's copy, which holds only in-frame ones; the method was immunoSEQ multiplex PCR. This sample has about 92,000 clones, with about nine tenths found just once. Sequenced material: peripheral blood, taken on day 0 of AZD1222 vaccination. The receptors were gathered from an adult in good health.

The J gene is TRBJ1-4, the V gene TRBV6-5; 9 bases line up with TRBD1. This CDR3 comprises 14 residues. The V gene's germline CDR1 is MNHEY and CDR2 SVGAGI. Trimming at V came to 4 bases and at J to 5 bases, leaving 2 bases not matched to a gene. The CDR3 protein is CASSSGTGNEKLFF. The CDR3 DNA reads TGTGCCAGCAGTTCCGGGACAGGGAATGAAAAACTGTTTTTT.

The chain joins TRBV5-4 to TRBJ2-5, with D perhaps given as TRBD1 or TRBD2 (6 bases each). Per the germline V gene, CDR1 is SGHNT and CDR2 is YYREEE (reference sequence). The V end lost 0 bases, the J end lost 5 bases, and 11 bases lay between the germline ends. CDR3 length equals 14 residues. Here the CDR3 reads CASSLDQGRETQYF. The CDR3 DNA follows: TGTGCCAGCAGCTTGGACCAGGGGAGGGAGACCCAGTACTTC. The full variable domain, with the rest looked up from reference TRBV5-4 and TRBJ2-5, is ETGVTQSPTHLIKTRGQQVTLRCSSQSGHNTVSWYQQALGQGPQFIFQYYREEENGRGNFPPRFSGLQFPNYSSELNVNALELDDSALYLCASSLDQGRETQYFGPGTRLLVL.

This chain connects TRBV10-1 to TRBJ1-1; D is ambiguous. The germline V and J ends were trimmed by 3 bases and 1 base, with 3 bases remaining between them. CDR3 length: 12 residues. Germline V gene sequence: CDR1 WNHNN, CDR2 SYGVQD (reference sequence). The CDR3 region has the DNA TGCGCCAGCAGTGACCCGAACACTGAAGCTTTCTTT. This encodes CASSDPNTEAFF.

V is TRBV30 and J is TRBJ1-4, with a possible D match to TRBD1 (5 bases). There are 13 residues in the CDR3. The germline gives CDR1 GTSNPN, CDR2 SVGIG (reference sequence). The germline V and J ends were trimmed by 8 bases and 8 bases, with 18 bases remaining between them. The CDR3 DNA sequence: TGTGCCGGGACCTGGACCGATGGGGAAAAACTGTTTTTT. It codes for CAGTWTDGEKLFF.

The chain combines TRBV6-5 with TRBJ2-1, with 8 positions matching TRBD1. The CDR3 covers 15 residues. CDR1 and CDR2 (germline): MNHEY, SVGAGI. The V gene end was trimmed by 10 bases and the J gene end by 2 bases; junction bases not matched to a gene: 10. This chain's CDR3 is CATRTGRIPYNEQFF. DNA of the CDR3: TGTGCCACACGGACAGGGAGGATCCCCTACAATGAGCAGTTCTTC.

The CDR3 here is CASSESHRTPTYEQYF. The CDR3 region has the DNA TGCGCCAGCAGTGAGTCGCATAGGACACCAACCTACGAGCAGTACTTC. The chain uses TRBV10-1 and TRBJ2-7; possible D gene TRBD1, 5 bases. The CDR3 is 16 residues long. Germline CDR1 is WNHNN and CDR2 is SYGVQD (reference sequence). Trimming took off 0 bases at V and 2 bases at J, with 14 bases between the two ends.

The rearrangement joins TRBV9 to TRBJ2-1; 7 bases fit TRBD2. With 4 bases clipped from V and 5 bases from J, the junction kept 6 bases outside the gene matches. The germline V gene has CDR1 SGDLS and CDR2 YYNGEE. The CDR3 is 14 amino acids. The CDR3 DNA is TGTGCCAGCAGCCCTCGGGACTATAACAATGAGCAGTTCTTC. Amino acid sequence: CASSPRDYNNEQFF.